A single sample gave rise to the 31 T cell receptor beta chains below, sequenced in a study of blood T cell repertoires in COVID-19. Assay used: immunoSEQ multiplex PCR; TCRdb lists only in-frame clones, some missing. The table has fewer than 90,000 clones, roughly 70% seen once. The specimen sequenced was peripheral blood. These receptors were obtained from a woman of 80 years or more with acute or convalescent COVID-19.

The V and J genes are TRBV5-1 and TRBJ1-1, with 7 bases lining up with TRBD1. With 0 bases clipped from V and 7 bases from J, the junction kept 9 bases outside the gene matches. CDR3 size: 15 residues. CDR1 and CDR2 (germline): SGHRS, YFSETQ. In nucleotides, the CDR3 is TGCGCCAGCAGCTTGGCCCCGACAGGGTCGGGTGAAGCTTTCTTT. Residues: CASSLAPTGSGEAFF.

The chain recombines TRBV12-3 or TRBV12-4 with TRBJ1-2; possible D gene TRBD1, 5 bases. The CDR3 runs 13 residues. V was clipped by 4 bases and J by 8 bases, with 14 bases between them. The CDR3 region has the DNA TGTGCCAGCAGTTACCCCGGGGGGGAAGGCTACACCTTC. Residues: CASSYPGGEGYTF.

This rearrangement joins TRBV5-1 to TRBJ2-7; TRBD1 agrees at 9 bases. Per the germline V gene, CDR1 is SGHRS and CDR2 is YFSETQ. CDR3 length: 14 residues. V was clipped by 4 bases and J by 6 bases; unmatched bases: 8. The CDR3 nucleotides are TGCGCCAGCAGCGTGGGACAGGGAGGACTCGAGCAGTACTTC. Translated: CASSVGQGGLEQYF.

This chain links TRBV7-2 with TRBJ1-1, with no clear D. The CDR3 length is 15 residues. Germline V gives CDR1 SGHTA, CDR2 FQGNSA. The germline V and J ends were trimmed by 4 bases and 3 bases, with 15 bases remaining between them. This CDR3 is CASSSPSGGYTEAFF. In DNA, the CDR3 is TGTGCCAGCAGCTCCCCAAGCGGCGGATACACTGAAGCTTTCTTT.

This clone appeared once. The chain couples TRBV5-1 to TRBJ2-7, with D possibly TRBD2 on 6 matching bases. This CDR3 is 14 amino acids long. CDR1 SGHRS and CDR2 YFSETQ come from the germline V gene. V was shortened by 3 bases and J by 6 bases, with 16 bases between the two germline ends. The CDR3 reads CASSSGTPEGEQYF. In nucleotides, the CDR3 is TGCGCCAGCAGCTCGGGGACTCCGGAGGGCGAGCAGTACTTC.

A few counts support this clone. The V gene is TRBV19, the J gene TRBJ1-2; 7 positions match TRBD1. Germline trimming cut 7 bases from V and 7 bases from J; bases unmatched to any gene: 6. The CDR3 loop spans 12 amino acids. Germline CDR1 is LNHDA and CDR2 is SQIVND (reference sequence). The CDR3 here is CASTGTVTGYTF. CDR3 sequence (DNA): TGTGCCAGTACTGGGACAGTAACTGGCTACACCTTC.

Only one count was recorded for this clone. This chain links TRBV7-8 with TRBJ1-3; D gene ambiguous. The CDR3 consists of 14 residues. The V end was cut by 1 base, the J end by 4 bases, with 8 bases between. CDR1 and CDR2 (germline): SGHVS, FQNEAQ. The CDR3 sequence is CASSLENRGNTIYF. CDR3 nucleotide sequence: TGTGCCAGCAGCTTAGAGAACAGAGGAAACACCATATATTTT.

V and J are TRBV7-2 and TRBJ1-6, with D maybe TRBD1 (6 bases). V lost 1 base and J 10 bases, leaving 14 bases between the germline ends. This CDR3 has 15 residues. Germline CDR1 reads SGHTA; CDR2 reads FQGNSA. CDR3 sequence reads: CASSLEGRGRSPLHF. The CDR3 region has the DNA TGTGCCAGCAGCTTAGAGGGCAGGGGACGATCACCCCTCCACTTT.

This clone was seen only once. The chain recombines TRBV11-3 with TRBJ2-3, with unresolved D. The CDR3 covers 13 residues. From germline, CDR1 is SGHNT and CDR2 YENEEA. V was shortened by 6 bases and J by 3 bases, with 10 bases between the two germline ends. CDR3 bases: TGTGCCAGCAGGGCAGGCCTTACAGATACGCAGTATTTT. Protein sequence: CASRAGLTDTQYF.

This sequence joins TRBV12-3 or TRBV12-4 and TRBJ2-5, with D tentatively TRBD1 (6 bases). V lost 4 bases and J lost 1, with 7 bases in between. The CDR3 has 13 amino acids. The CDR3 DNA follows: TGTGCCAGCAGTTCAGGGGTCCAAGAGACCCAGTACTTC. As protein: CASSSGVQETQYF.

The chain's CDR3 is CASGYRGSTEAFF. The CDR3, as DNA: TGTGCCAGCGGATACAGGGGAAGTACTGAAGCTTTCTTT. V usage is TRBV6-5 and J usage is TRBJ1-1, with 7 bases that match TRBD1. Germline V gene data show CDR1 as MNHEY and CDR2 as SVGAGI. With V trimmed by 8 bases and J by 5 bases, 8 bases remained unmatched. The CDR3 contains 13 residues.

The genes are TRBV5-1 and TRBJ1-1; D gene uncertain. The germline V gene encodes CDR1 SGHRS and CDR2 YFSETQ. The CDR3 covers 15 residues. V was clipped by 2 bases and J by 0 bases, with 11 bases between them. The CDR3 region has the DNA TGCGCCAGCAGCTTTTACACAAATGTGAACACTGAAGCTTTCTTT. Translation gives CASSFYTNVNTEAFF.

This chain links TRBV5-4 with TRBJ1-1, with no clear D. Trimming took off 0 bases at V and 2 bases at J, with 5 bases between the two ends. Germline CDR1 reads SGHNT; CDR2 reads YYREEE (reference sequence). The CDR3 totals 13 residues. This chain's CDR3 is CASSLDYNTEAFF. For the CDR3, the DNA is TGTGCCAGCAGCTTGGACTACAACACTGAAGCTTTCTTT. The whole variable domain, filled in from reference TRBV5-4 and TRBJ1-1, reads ETGVTQSPTHLIKTRGQQVTLRCSSQSGHNTVSWYQQALGQGPQFIFQYYREEENGRGNFPPRFSGLQFPNYSSELNVNALELDDSALYLCASSLDYNTEAFFGQGTRLTVV.

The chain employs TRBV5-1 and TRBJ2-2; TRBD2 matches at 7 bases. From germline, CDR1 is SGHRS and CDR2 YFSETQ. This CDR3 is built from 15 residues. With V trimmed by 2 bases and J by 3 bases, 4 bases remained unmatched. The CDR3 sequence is CASSLSLADTGELFF. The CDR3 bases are TGCGCCAGCAGCTTAAGCCTAGCGGACACCGGGGAGCTGTTTTTT.

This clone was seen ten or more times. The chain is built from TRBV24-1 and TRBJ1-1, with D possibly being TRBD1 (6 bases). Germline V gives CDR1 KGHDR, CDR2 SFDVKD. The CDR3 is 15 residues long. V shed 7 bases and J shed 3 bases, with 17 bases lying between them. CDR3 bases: TGTGCCACCAGCCACCCGGGGGGGCGGGACACTGAAGCTTTCTTT. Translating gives CATSHPGGRDTEAFF.

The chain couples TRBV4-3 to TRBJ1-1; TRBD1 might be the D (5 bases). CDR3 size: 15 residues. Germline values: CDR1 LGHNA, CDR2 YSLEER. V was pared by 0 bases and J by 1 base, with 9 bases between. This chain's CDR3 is CASSQDGAWNTEAFF. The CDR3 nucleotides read TGCGCCAGCAGCCAAGATGGGGCCTGGAACACTGAAGCTTTCTTT.

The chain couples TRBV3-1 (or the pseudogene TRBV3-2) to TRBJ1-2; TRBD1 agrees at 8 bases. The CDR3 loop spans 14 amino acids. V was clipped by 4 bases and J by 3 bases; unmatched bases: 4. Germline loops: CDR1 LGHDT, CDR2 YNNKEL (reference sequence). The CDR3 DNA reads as TGTGCCAGCAGCCCTAACAGGGGGGACTATGGCTACACCTTC. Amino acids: CASSPNRGDYGYTF.

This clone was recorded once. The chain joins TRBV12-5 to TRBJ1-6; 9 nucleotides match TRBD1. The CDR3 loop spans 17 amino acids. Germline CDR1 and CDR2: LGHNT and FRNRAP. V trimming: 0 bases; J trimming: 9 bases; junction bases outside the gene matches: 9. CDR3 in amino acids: CASGLVAIGTGRSPLHF. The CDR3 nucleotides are TGTGCTAGTGGTTTGGTAGCAATCGGGACAGGGCGTTCACCCCTCCACTTT.

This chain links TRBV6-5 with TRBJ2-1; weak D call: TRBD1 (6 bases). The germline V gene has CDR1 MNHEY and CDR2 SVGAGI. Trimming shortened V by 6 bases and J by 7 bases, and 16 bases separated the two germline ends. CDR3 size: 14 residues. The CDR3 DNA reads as TGTGCCAGCAGGGGGGCAGGTGGAAGGAATGAGCAGTTCTTC. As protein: CASRGAGGRNEQFF.

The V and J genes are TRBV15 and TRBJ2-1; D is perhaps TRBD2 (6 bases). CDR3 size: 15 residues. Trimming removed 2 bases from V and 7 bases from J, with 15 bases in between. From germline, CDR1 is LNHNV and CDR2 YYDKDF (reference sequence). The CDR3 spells CATSRRRGVGNEQFF. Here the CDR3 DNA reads TGTGCCACCAGCAGACGGCGGGGAGTGGGGAATGAGCAGTTCTTC.

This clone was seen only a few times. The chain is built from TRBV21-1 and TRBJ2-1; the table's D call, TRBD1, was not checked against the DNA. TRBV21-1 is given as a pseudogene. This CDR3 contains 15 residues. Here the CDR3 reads CASRFTGSSYNEQFF. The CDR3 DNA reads TGTGCCAGCAGGTTTACAGGGAGCTCCTACAATGAGCAGTTCTTC.

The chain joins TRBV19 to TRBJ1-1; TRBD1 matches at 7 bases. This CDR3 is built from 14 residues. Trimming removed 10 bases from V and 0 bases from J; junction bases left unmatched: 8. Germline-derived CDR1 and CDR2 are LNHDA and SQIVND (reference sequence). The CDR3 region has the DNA TGTGCCACGTCGTTAACAGGGGTGAACACTGAAGCTTTCTTT. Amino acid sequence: CATSLTGVNTEAFF.

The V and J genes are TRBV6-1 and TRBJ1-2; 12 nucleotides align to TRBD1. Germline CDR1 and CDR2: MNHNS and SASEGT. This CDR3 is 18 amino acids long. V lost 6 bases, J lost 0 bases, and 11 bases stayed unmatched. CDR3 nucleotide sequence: TGTGCCAGCAGAGAACGCGGGACAGGGGGCGCACCTAACTATGGCTACACCTTC. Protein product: CASRERGTGGAPNYGYTF.

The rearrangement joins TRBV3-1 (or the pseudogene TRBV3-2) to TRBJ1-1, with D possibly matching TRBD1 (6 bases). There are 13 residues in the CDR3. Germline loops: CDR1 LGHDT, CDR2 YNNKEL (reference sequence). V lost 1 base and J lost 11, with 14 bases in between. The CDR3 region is CASSQVRPGVAFF. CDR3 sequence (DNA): TGTGCCAGCAGCCAAGTCAGGCCAGGGGTGGCTTTCTTT.

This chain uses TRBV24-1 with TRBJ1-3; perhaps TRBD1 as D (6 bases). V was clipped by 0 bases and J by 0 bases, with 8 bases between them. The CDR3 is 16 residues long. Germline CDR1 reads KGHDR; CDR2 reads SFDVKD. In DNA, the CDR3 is TGTGCCACCAGTGATTTGGCGGGGGCCTCTGGAAACACCATATATTTT. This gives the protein CATSDLAGASGNTIYF.

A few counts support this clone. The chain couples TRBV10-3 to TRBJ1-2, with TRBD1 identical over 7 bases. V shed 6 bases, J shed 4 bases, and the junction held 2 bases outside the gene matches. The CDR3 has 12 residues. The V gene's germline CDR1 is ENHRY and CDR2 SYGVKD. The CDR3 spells CAIRRQGYGYTF. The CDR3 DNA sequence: TGTGCCATCAGGAGACAGGGCTATGGCTACACCTTC.

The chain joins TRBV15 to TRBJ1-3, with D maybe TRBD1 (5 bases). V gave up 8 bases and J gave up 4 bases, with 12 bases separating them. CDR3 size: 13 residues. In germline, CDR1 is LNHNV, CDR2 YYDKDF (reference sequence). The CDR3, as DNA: TGTGCCACCTCTAGACAGCGAGGAAACACCATATATTTT. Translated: CATSRQRGNTIYF.

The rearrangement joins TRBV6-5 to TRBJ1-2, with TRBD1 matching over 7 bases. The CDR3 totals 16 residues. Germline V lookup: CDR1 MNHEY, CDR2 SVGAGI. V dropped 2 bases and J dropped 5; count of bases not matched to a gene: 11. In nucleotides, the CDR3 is TGTGCCAGCAGTTACCAACACAGGGGAGTTGGATATGGCTACACCTTC. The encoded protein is CASSYQHRGVGYGYTF.

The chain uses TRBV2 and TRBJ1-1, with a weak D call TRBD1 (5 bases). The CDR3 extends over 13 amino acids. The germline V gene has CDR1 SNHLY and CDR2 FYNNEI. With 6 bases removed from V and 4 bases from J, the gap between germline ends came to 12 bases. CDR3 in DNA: TGTGCCAGCAGCGGACACTCTGGCACTGAAGCTTTCTTT. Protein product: CASSGHSGTEAFF.

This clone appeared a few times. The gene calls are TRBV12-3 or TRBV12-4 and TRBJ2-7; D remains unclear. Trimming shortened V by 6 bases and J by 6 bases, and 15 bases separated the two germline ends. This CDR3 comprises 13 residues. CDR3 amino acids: CASSLNVPGEQYF. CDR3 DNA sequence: TGTGCCAGCAGCCTTAACGTACCCGGCGAGCAGTACTTC.

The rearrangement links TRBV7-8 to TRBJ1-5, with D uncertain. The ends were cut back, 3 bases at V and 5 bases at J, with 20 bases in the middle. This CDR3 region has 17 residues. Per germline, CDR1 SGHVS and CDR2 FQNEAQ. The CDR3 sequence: CASSFQRHLNRDQPQHF. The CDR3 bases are TGTGCCAGCAGCTTTCAACGGCACCTTAATCGGGATCAGCCCCAGCATTTT.